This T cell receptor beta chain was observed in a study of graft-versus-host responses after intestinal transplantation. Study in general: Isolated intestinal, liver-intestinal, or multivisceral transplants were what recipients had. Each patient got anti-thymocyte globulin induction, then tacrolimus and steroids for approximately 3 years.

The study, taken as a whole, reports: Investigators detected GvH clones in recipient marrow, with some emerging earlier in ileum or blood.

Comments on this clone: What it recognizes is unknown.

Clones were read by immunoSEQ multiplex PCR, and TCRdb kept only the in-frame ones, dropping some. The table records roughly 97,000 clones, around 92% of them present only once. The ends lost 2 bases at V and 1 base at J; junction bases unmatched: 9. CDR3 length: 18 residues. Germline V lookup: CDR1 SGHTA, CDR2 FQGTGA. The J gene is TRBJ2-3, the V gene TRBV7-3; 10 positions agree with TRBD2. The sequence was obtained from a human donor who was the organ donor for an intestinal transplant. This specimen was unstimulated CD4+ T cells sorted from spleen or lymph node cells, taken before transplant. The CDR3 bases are TGTGCCAGCAGCTTACGCCCAGCGGGGGGGTGGGGCACAGATACGCAGTATTTT. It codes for CASSLRPAGGWGTDTQYF. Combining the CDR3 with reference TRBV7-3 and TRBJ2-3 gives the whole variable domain GAGVSQTPSNKVTEKGKYVELRCDPISGHTALYWYRQSLGQGPEFLIYFQGTGAADDSGLPNDRFFAVRPEGSVSTLKIQRTERGDSAVYLCASSLRPAGGWGTDTQYFGPGTRLTVL.